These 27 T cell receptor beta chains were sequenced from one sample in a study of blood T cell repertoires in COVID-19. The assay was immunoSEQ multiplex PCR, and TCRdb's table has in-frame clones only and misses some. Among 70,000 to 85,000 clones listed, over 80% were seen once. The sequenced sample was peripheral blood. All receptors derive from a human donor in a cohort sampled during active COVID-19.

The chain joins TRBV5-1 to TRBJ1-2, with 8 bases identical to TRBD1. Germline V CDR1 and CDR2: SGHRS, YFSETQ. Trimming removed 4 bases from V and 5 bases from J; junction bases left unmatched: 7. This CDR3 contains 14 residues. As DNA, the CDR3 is TGCGCCAGCAGCCCGACAACAGGGGGGTATGGCTACACCTTC. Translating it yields CASSPTTGGYGYTF.

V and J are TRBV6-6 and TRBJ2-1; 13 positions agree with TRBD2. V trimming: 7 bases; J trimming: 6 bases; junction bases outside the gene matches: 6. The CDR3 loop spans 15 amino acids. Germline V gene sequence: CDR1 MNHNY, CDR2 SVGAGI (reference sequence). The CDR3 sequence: CASTPRLAGGNEQFF. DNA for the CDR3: TGTGCCAGCACTCCACGACTAGCGGGAGGCAATGAGCAGTTCTTC.

DNA of the CDR3: TGCAGCGTTGAACTGTACAATGAGCAGTTCTTC. Translation: CSVELYNEQFF. The V gene is TRBV29-1, the J gene TRBJ2-1; unclear D gene. The CDR3 sequence is 11 residues long. Trimming took off 2 bases at V and 4 bases at J, with 3 bases between the two ends. CDR1 is SQVTM, CDR2 ANQGSEA, per germline.

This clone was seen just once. In DNA form, the CDR3 reads TGTGCCAGCAACTCCCGGGACCTGGGGGGCACCGGGGAGCTGTTTTTT. Amino acid sequence: CASNSRDLGGTGELFF. The chain links TRBV19 to TRBJ2-2, with D possibly being TRBD2 (6 bases). Per the germline V gene, CDR1 is LNHDA and CDR2 is SQIVND (reference sequence). The CDR3 is 16 residues long. V was shortened by 9 bases and J by 4 bases, with 21 bases between the two germline ends.

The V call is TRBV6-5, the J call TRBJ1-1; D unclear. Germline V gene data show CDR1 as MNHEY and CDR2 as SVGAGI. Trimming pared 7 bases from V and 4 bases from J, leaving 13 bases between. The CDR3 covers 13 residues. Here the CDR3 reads CASITPQSTEAFF. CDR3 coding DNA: TGTGCCAGCATAACACCCCAGTCCACTGAAGCTTTCTTT.

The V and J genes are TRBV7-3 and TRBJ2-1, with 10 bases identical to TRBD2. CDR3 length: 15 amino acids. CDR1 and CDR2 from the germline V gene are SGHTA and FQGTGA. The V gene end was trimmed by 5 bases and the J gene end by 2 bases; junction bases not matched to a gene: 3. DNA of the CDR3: TGTGCCAGCAGCCCAGCGGGAGGGCCCTACAATGAGCAGTTCTTC. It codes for CASSPAGGPYNEQFF.

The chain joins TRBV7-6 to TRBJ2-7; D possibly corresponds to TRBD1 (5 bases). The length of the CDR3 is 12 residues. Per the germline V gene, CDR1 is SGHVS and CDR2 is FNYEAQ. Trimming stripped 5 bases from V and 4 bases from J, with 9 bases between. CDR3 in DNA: TGTGCCAGCAGCCCGCCAGGGTACGAGCAGTACTTC. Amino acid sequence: CASSPPGYEQYF.

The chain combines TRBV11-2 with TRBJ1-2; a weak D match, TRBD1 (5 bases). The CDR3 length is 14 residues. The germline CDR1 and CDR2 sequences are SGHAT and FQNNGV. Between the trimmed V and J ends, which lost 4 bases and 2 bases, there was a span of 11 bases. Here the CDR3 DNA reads TGTGCCAGCAGCTCGGGACTAGCCAACTATGGCTACACCTTC. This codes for CASSSGLANYGYTF.

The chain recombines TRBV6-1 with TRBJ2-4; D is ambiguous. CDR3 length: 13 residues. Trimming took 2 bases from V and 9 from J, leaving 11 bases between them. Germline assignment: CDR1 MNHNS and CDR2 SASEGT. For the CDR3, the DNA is TGTGCCAGCAGTGAATTCGGGTCGGCCATTCAGTACTTC. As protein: CASSEFGSAIQYF.

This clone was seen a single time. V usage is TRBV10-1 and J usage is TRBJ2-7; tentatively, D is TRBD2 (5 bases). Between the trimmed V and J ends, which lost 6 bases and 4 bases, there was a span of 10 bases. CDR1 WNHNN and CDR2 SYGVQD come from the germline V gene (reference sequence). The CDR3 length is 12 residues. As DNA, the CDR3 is TGCGCCAGCAGCCCAGGAGGTTACGAGCAGTACTTC. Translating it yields CASSPGGYEQYF.

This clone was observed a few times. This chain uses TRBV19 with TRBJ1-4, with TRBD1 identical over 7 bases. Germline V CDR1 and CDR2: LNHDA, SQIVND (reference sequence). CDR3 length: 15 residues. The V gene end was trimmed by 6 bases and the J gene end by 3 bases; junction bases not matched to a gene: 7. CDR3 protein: CASSATTGSNEKLFF. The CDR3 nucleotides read TGTGCCAGTAGCGCCACGACAGGGTCTAATGAAAAACTGTTTTTT.

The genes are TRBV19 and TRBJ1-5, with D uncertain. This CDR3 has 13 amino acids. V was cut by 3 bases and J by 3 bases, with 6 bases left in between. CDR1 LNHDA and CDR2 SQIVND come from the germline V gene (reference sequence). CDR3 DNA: TGTGCCAGTAGTATGAGGTTCAATCAGCCCCAGCATTTT. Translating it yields CASSMRFNQPQHF.

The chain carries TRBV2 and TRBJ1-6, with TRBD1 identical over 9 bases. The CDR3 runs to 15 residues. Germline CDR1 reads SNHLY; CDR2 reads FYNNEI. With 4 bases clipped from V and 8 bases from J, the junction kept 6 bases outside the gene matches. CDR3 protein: CASSVGDREDSPLHF. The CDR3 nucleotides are TGTGCCAGCAGTGTAGGGGACAGGGAGGATTCACCCCTCCACTTT.

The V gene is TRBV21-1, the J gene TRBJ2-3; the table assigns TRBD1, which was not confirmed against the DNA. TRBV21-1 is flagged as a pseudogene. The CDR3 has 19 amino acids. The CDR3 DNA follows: TGTGCCAGCAGCATCCAGGGGAGACCCGGGACAGGGAGCACAGATACGCAGTATTTT. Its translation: CASSIQGRPGTGSTDTQYF.

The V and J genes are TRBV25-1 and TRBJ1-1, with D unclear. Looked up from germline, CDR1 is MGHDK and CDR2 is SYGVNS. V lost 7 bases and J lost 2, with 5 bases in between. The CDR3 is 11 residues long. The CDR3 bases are TGTGCCAGCATGGGCAACACTGAAGCTTTCTTT. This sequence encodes CASMGNTEAFF.

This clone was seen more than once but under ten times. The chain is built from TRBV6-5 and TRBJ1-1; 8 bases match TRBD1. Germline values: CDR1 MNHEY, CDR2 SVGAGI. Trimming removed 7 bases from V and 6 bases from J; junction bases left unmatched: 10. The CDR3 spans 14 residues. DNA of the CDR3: TGTGCCAGCAACCAGGGGGCAGGGGGGGCTGAAGCTTTCTTT. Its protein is CASNQGAGGAEAFF.

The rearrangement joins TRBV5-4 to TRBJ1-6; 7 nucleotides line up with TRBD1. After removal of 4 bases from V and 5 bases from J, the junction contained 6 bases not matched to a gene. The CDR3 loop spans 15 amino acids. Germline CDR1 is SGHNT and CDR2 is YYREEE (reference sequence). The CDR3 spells CASSVGQQNNSPLHF. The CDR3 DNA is TGTGCCAGCAGCGTGGGACAGCAAAATAATTCACCCCTCCACTTT. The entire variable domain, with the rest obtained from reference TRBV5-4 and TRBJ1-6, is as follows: ETGVTQSPTHLIKTRGQQVTLRCSSQSGHNTVSWYQQALGQGPQFIFQYYREEENGRGNFPPRFSGLQFPNYSSELNVNALELDDSALYLCASSVGQQNNSPLHFGNGTRLTVT.

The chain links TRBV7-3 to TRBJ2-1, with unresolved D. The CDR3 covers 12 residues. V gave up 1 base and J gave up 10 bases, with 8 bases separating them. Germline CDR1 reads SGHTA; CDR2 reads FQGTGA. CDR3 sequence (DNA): TGTGCCAGCAGCTTAATTCGCGAGGAGCAGTTCTTC. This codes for CASSLIREEQFF.

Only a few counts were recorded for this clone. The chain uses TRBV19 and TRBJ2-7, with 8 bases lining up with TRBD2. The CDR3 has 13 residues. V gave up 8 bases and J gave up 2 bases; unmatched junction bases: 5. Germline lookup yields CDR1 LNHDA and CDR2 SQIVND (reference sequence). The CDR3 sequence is CASAGGATYEQYF. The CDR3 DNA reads TGTGCCAGTGCGGGGGGCGCTACCTACGAGCAGTACTTC.

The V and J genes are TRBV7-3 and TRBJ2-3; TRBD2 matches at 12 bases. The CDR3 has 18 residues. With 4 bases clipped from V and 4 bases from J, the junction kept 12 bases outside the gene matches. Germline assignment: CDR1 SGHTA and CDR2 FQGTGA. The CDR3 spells CASSSMGLAGTKADTQYF. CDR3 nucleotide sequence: TGTGCCAGCAGCTCAATGGGACTAGCGGGTACCAAGGCAGATACGCAGTATTTT. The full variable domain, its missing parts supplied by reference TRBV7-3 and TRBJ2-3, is GAGVSQTPSNKVTEKGKYVELRCDPISGHTALYWYRQSLGQGPEFLIYFQGTGAADDSGLPNDRFFAVRPEGSVSTLKIQRTERGDSAVYLCASSSMGLAGTKADTQYFGPGTRLTVL.

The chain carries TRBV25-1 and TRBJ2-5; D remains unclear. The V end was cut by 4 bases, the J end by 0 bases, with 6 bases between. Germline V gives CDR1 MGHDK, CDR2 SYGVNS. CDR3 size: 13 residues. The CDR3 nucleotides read TGTGCCAGCAGTGGGGCACACCAAGAGACCCAGTACTTC. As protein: CASSGAHQETQYF.

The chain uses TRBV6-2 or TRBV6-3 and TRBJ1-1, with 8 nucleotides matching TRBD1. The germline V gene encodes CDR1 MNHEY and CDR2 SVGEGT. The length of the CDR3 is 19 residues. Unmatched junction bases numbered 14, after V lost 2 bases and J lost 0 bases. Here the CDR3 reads CASSYQRTDREYMNTEAFF. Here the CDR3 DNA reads TGTGCCAGCAGTTACCAGCGAACGGACAGGGAATATATGAACACTGAAGCTTTCTTT.

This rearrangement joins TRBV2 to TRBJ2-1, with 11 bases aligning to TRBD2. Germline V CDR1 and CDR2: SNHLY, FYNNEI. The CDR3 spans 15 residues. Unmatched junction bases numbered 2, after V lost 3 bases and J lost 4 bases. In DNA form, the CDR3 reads TGTGCCAGCAGTGAGGGACTAGCGGTGTACAATGAGCAGTTCTTC. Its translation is CASSEGLAVYNEQFF.

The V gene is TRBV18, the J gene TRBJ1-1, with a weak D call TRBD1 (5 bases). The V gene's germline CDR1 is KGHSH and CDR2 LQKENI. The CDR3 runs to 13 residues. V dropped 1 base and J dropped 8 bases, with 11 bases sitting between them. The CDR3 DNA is TGTGCCAGCTCACCACTTCGGCAGGGCGAAGCTTTCTTT. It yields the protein CASSPLRQGEAFF. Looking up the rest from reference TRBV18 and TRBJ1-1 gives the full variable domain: NAGVMQNPRHLVRRRGQEARLRCSPMKGHSHVYWYRQLPEEGLKFMVYLQKENIIDESGMPKERFSAEFPKEGPSILRIQQVVRGDSAAYFCASSPLRQGEAFFGQGTRLTVV.

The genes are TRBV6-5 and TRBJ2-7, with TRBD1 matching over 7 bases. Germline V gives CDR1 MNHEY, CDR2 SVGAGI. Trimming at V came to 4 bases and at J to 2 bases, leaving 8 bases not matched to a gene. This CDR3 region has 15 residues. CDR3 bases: TGTGCCAGCAGTTCCCGACAGGGCACTACCTACGAGCAGTACTTC. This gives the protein CASSSRQGTTYEQYF.

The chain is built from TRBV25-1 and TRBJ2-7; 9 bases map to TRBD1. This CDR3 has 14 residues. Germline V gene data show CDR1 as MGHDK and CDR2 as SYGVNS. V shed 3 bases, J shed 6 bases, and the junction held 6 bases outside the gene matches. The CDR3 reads CASSEGTGFGEQYF. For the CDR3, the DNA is TGTGCCAGCAGTGAGGGGACAGGGTTTGGCGAGCAGTACTTC.

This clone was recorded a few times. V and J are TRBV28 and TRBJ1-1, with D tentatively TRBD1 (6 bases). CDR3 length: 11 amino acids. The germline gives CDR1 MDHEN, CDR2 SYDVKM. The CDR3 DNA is TGTGGAACGACAGGGAACACTGAAGCTTTCTTT. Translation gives CGTTGNTEAFF.